Shown below are 27 T cell receptor beta chains from a single sample sequenced in a study of beta chain features in type 1 diabetes. cDNA synthesis used the whole RNA isolate, giving expressed TCRB sequences. Repertoires were generated with immunoSEQ multiplex PCR, while TCRdb's copy carries only in-frame clones and drops some. The table includes 300,000 to 350,000 clones, 6.5% to 10% detected once. The sequenced material came from central memory CD4+ T cells from blood. The receptors derive from a woman between 18 and 29 years old in good health.

This clone was seen a handful of times. The chain combines TRBV11-2 with TRBJ1-2, with 9 bases fitting TRBD1. V dropped 5 bases and J dropped 8; count of bases not matched to a gene: 6. CDR1 is SGHAT, CDR2 FQNNGV, per germline. This CDR3 spans 13 amino acids. The CDR3: CASSARQGGGYTF. The CDR3 region has the DNA TGTGCCAGCAGCGCCCGACAGGGGGGCGGCTACACCTTC.

This clone was detected a few times. This chain connects TRBV5-6 to TRBJ2-5; 8 bases match TRBD2. The CDR3 extends over 13 amino acids. The V gene's germline CDR1 is SGHDT and CDR2 YYEEEE. Losses at the gene ends were 1 base for V and 5 bases for J; bases not matched to a gene: 1. The CDR3 nucleotides are TGTGCCAGCAGCTTGAGCGGGAGCGAGACCCAGTACTTC. Its translation: CASSLSGSETQYF.

Written as DNA, the CDR3 is TGTGCCTGGACTTGCTCCAAGTCCCCTAGGAACACCGGGGAGCTGTTTTTT. It yields the protein CAWTCSKSPRNTGELFF. The chain joins TRBV30 to TRBJ2-2; no clear D. The CDR3 length is 17 residues. Germline V gene lookup returns CDR1 GTSNPN and CDR2 SVGIG (reference sequence). V was clipped by 4 bases and J by 1 base, with 19 bases between them.

This clone was detected only a few times. The chain links TRBV7-9 to TRBJ2-6; D perhaps matches TRBD1 (5 bases). This CDR3 contains 19 residues. V lost 5 bases, J lost 1 base, and 21 bases lay in between. Germline V CDR1 and CDR2: SEHNR, FQNEAQ (reference sequence). CDR3 loop: CASSESLTVGASGANVLTF. Here the CDR3 DNA reads TGTGCCAGCAGCGAATCCCTCACGGTAGGGGCATCTGGGGCCAACGTCCTGACTTTC.

The V and J genes are TRBV19 and TRBJ1-5, with D hard to call. Trimming took off 9 bases at V and 6 bases at J, with 12 bases between the two ends. This CDR3 comprises 12 residues. Per the germline V gene, CDR1 is LNHDA and CDR2 is SQIVND (reference sequence). CDR3 sequence reads: CARSWGGQPQHF. The CDR3 coding sequence is TGTGCCAGGAGCTGGGGAGGTCAGCCCCAGCATTTT.

This clone was detected a few times. This may be a read error, as it is one base from a much larger clone. V gene TRBV6-5 combines with J gene TRBJ2-2, with unresolved D. The V and J ends lost 5 bases and 1 base respectively, with 2 bases between them. This CDR3 comprises 12 residues. CDR1 is MNHEY and CDR2 is SVGAGI in the germline V gene. CDR3 in DNA: TGTGCCAGCAGTGAGAACACCGGGGAGCTGTTTTTT. It yields the protein CASSENTGELFF.

This clone occurred many times. The chain combines TRBV5-1 with TRBJ1-2; no clear D. Per the germline V gene, CDR1 is SGHRS and CDR2 is YFSETQ. V was trimmed by 0 bases and J by 5 bases, leaving 8 bases between them. The CDR3 totals 13 residues. The DNA of the CDR3 is TGCGCCAGCAGCTTGGACAGCCGGTATGGCTACACCTTC. Amino acid sequence: CASSLDSRYGYTF.

V usage is TRBV19 and J usage is TRBJ2-1; 12 nucleotides line up with TRBD2. CDR1 and CDR2 (germline): LNHDA, SQIVND (reference sequence). J was trimmed by 9 bases and V by 4 bases; bases with no gene match: 7. The CDR3 has 15 residues. This chain's CDR3 is CASSTWTSGIGEQFF. The CDR3 DNA sequence: TGTGCCAGTAGTACCTGGACTAGCGGGATCGGTGAGCAGTTCTTC.

The chain employs TRBV7-2 and TRBJ1-2, with unresolved D. The germline gives CDR1 SGHTA, CDR2 FQGNSA. The CDR3 is 15 amino acids. V lost 5 bases to trimming and J lost 6 bases, with 19 bases between them. The CDR3 region is CASSPTRAQNNGYTF. DNA of the CDR3: TGTGCCAGCAGCCCGACCCGGGCCCAGAATAATGGCTACACCTTC.

There are many counts of this clone. This chain uses TRBV4-3 with TRBJ2-7; 11 positions match TRBD2. This CDR3 is 17 amino acids long. Trimming removed 3 bases from V and 2 bases from J; junction bases left unmatched: 9. Germline CDR1 and CDR2: LGHNA and YSLEER. The DNA of the CDR3 is TGCGCCAGCAGCCATTCGACTAGCGGGATCACCGCCTACGAGCAGTACTTC. Residues: CASSHSTSGITAYEQYF.

This chain uses TRBV4-3 with TRBJ2-1, with 8 bases aligning to TRBD2. CDR3 length: 15 amino acids. Germline lookup yields CDR1 LGHNA and CDR2 YSLEER. After removal of 4 bases from V and 10 bases from J, the junction contained 12 bases not matched to a gene. The CDR3 sequence: CASSLGLAPAGEQFF. CDR3 DNA: TGCGCCAGCAGCCTAGGACTAGCCCCCGCGGGGGAGCAGTTCTTC.

This clone was counted ten times or more. The chain employs TRBV14 and TRBJ2-2; no clear D gene. The CDR3 contains 15 residues. Deletions cut 0 bases from V and 7 bases from J, with 12 bases between. Germline lookup yields CDR1 SGHDN and CDR2 FVKESK. CDR3 sequence reads: CASSQDRQSGGELFF. In nucleotides, the CDR3 is TGTGCCAGCAGCCAAGATCGTCAGTCAGGCGGGGAGCTGTTTTTT.

The V and J genes are TRBV2 and TRBJ1-2, with TRBD1 matching over 8 bases. The germline V gene has CDR1 SNHLY and CDR2 FYNNEI. The CDR3 length is 13 residues. V trimming: 7 bases; J trimming: 6 bases; junction bases outside the gene matches: 7. The CDR3 loop reads CASTEDRGDGYTF. In DNA form, the CDR3 reads TGTGCCAGCACCGAAGACAGGGGTGATGGCTACACCTTC.

This chain links TRBV11-2 with TRBJ2-3; D not resolved. Germline loops: CDR1 SGHAT, CDR2 FQNNGV. The V and J ends lost 2 bases and 1 base respectively, with 4 bases between them. This CDR3 is 13 amino acids long. The CDR3 DNA sequence: TGTGCCAGCAGCTTATACGGCACAGATACGCAGTATTTT. This encodes CASSLYGTDTQYF.

The chain recombines TRBV7-9 with TRBJ1-5; 11 nucleotides match TRBD1. The CDR3 totals 15 residues. With V trimmed by 2 bases and J by 6 bases, 3 bases remained unmatched. Germline CDR1 reads SEHNR; CDR2 reads FQNEAQ (reference sequence). The CDR3 DNA reads TGTGCCAGCAGCTTAACGGGACAGGGGGGTCAGCCCCAGCATTTT. Protein sequence: CASSLTGQGGQPQHF.

This clone was observed a few times. The rearrangement links TRBV29-1 to TRBJ2-2; no clear D. This CDR3 is 14 amino acids long. The ends were cut back, 3 bases at V and 0 bases at J, with 8 bases in the middle. Germline V gene sequence: CDR1 SQVTM, CDR2 ANQGSEA. The CDR3, as DNA: TGCAGCGTTGATTCGCGGTCGAACACCGGGGAGCTGTTTTTT. Protein: CSVDSRSNTGELFF.

The chain links TRBV7-8 to TRBJ2-3; no firm D call. V was trimmed by 2 bases and J by 4 bases, leaving 10 bases between them. Looked up from germline, CDR1 is SGHVS and CDR2 is FQNEAQ. The length of the CDR3 is 14 residues. CDR3 nucleotides: TGTGCCAGCAGCTTATGGCTAGATGCAGATACGCAGTATTTT. Translating gives CASSLWLDADTQYF.

This clone turned up a few times. The V gene is TRBV29-1, the J gene TRBJ2-3; D is unresolved. Per germline, CDR1 SQVTM and CDR2 ANQGSEA. This CDR3 region has 14 residues. V was clipped by 3 bases and J by 2 bases, with 12 bases between them. CDR3 nucleotides: TGCAGCGTTGACAGTACGACCCTCACAGATACGCAGTATTTT. It codes for CSVDSTTLTDTQYF.

This clone was counted only a few times. The rearrangement uses TRBV10-3 and TRBJ2-5; TRBD1 aligns across 7 bases. The CDR3 totals 14 residues. V dropped 6 bases and J dropped 11; count of bases not matched to a gene: 15. Germline V lookup: CDR1 ENHRY, CDR2 SYGVKD. The CDR3 spells CAISQGQTYQEQYF. Written as DNA, the CDR3 is TGTGCCATCAGCCAGGGACAGACTTACCAAGAGCAGTACTTC.

Only a few counts were recorded for this clone. This chain connects TRBV21-1 to TRBJ2-7; the D segment call TRBD2 is taken from the table without a DNA check. TRBV21-1 counts as a pseudogene. This CDR3 comprises 15 residues. The CDR3 DNA reads as TGTGCCAGCAGCATTCTCCAGGGGACTAACTACGAGCAGTACTTC. It translates to CASSILQGTNYEQYF.

Concerning this clone itself: One end of the junction fails to match germline, which may point to a read error. This CDR3 is also generated by other DNA sequences in the sample. The chain uses TRBV19 and TRBJ2-2; tentatively, D is TRBD1 or TRBD2 (6 bases each). Germline V CDR1 and CDR2: LNHDA, SQIVND (reference sequence). The CDR3 extends over 13 amino acids. CDR3 residues: CASRIGGGRELFF. Written as DNA, the CDR3 is TGTGCCAGTAGGATAGGAGGGGGTCGGGAGCTGTTTTTT.

This clone was observed a handful of times. The rearrangement links TRBV29-1 to TRBJ2-7; no definite D call. The ends were cut back, 6 bases at V and 0 bases at J, with 9 bases in the middle. Germline V gene lookup returns CDR1 SQVTM and CDR2 ANQGSEA. The CDR3 is 12 amino acids. For the CDR3, the DNA is TGCAGCGTGGGCCTAAGCTCCTACGAGCAGTACTTC. It is translated as CSVGLSSYEQYF.

This clone has just a few counts. V and J are TRBV23-1 and TRBJ2-7, with TRBD2 as a possible D gene (5 bases). TRBV23-1 is an ORF, and what it does is uncertain. The CDR3 covers 15 residues. Trimming pared 2 bases from V and 2 bases from J, leaving 13 bases between. As DNA, the CDR3 is TGCGCCAGCAGTCAAGCGGGCAGACCAACCTACGAGCAGTACTTC. Translated, it gives CASSQAGRPTYEQYF.

This clone showed up just a few times. This chain connects TRBV7-9 to TRBJ2-7; 8 bases line up with TRBD1. The CDR3 has 16 residues. Germline values: CDR1 SEHNR, CDR2 FQNEAQ (reference sequence). With V trimmed by 2 bases and J by 5 bases, 11 bases remained unmatched. The DNA of the CDR3 is TGTGCCAGCAGCTTATACGGCAGGACAGGGATGGACGAGCAGTACTTC. Protein: CASSLYGRTGMDEQYF.

V usage is TRBV28 and J usage is TRBJ2-1; 16 bases fit TRBD2. V lost 5 bases and J lost 6; bases outside the gene matches: 7. From germline, CDR1 is MDHEN and CDR2 SYDVKM. The CDR3 covers 17 residues. CDR3 nucleotides: TGTGCCAGCAGTGGGACTAGCGGGGGGGCGCTCGGCAATGAGCAGTTCTTC. Translation gives CASSGTSGGALGNEQFF. The full variable domain, with the rest looked up from reference TRBV28 and TRBJ2-1, is DVKVTQSSRYLVKRTGEKVFLECVQDMDHENMFWYRQDPGLGLRLIYFSYDVKMKEKGDIPEGYSVSREKKERFSLILESASTNQTSMYLCASSGTSGGALGNEQFFGPGTRLTVL.

This clone has just a few counts. This may be a read error, as it is one base from a much larger clone. The CDR3 loop reads CASSQNTGELFF. The DNA of the CDR3 is TGTGCCAGCAGCCAGAACACCGGGGAGCTGTTTTTT. The chain links TRBV6-6 to TRBJ2-2; D unresolved. CDR3 length: 12 residues. From germline, CDR1 is MNHNY and CDR2 SVGAGI (reference sequence). Trimming left V 6 bases short and J 1 base short, with 3 bases between.

There are a few counts of this clone. The chain uses TRBV2 and TRBJ1-2, with D possibly matching TRBD1 (6 bases). Germline loops: CDR1 SNHLY, CDR2 FYNNEI. The germline V and J ends were trimmed by 7 bases and 8 bases, with 17 bases remaining between them. The CDR3 is 13 residues long. Written as DNA, the CDR3 is TGTGCCAGCACCATTGGGCAGGGGACGGGCTACACCTTC. It codes for CASTIGQGTGYTF.